This T cell receptor beta chain was sequenced during a study of blood T cell repertoires in COVID-19. Background on the study: The cDNA or gDNA used as material had been derived from T cells, B-cell-depleted T cells, or PBMCs.

Sequencing was performed with immunoSEQ multiplex PCR; in TCRdb, only in-frame clones are kept and a portion is missing. The data contain over 75,000 clones, about 77% of them singletons. This clone was found once. CDR1 MDHEN and CDR2 SYDVKM come from the germline V gene. The CDR3 sequence is 14 residues long. The V gene end was trimmed by 4 bases and the J gene end by 5 bases; junction bases not matched to a gene: 4. This receptor was taken from a human donor in a cohort sampled during active COVID-19. Specimen: peripheral blood. The rearrangement joins TRBV28 to TRBJ1-4; 7 positions match TRBD1. The CDR3 sequence: CASSSGGSNEKLFF. CDR3 nucleotide sequence: TGTGCCAGCAGTTCAGGGGGATCCAATGAAAAACTGTTTTTT.